Listed below are T cell receptor beta chains from one sample, sequenced in a study of blood T cell repertoires in COVID-19. Sequencing was performed with immunoSEQ multiplex PCR; in TCRdb, only in-frame clones are kept and a portion is missing. The data contain tens of thousands of clones, roughly 78% of them singletons. The specimen was peripheral blood. The origin of the receptors is a man over 45 with active or convalescent COVID-19. Both conserved end residues are part of each CDR3. A D gene is named only where the DNA matches it firmly. Rows may omit the clone size; those that give it use once, few, many or a size class.

>TRBJ1-1|TRBD1|TRBV12-3/TRBV12-4|.
TGTGCCAGCAGGGGGACAGTGAACACTGAAGCTTTCTTT
CASRGTVNTEAFF
>TRBJ2-7|.|TRBV30|once
TGTGCCTGGAGTGTACCTGGGGCCCCGCAGTACTTC
CAWSVPGAPQYF
>TRBJ1-5|.|TRBV19|.
TGTGCCAGTTCGGAGGGGCAGGGAGGTCAGCCCCAGCATTTT
CASSEGQGGQPQHF
>TRBJ2-2|TRBD1|TRBV5-1|few
TGCGCCAGCAGCCCCCCTGGTCGGACAGGAGATAACACCGGGGAGCTGTTTTTT
CASSPPGRTGDNTGELFF
>TRBJ1-6|TRBD1|TRBV19|.
TGTGCCAGTAATAAGGGACAGAATAATTCACCCCTCCACTTT
CASNKGQNNSPLHF
>TRBJ1-2|.|TRBV3-1/TRBV3-2|.
TGTGCCAGCCTGGGGCAGGGGATCCATGGCTACACCTTC
CASLGQGIHGYTF
>TRBJ1-5|TRBD1|TRBV19|.
TGTGCCAGTAGTGCGACAGGGGGAAGCAATCAGCCCCAGCATTTT
CASSATGGSNQPQHF
>TRBJ2-5|.|TRBV28|.
TGTGCCAGCAGTTTAGTTAGTTTAGAGACCCAGTACTTC
CASSLVSLETQYF
>TRBJ1-5|TRBD1|TRBV2|once
TGTGCCAGCAGTGCTCAGGGGGCAGCTCAGCCCCAGCATTTT
CASSAQGAAQPQHF
>TRBJ1-2|.|TRBV28|.
TGTGCCAGCAGTTTAACCCTTAGGGGGGGGGACTATGGCTACACCTTC
CASSLTLRGGDYGYTF
>TRBJ2-3|TRBD2|TRBV30|.
TGTGCCTGGAGTGTAGCGGGGGGTCTAGATACGCAGTATTTT
CAWSVAGGLDTQYF
>TRBJ2-5|.|TRBV5-1|.
TGCGCCAGCAGCTTAGGAGGGGTGTACCAAGAGACCCAGTACTTC
CASSLGGVYQETQYF
>TRBJ1-2|TRBD1|TRBV5-1|.
TGCGCCAGCAGCCAGGACAGGGAAGGCTACACCTTC
CASSQDREGYTF
>TRBJ2-7|TRBD1|TRBV18|.
TGTGCCAGCGCAGGGGGTAGTCTTGCCTACGAGCAGTACTTC
CASAGGSLAYEQYF
>TRBJ1-6|.|TRBV21-1|once
TGTGCCAGCAGCGTAAAGCACAGGGCCGGACCCCTCCACTTT
CASSVKHRAGPLHF
>TRBJ1-2|TRBD1|TRBV30|.
TGTGCCTGGAGTCGTACAGGGGATGGCTACACCTTC
CAWSRTGDGYTF
>TRBJ2-1|.|TRBV7-2|.
TGTGCCAGCAGCTTAGAAGACAGGACCTACAATGAGCAGTTCTTC
CASSLEDRTYNEQFF
>TRBJ1-2|.|TRBV10-2|few
TGCGCCAGCAGTGAGCGTGTGCGGGCCGTCTATGGCTACACCTTC
CASSERVRAVYGYTF
>TRBJ2-5|TRBD1|TRBV6-2/TRBV6-3|.
TGTGCCAGCAGTTACATAGGGGGCAGGGAGACCCAGTACTTC
CASSYIGGRETQYF
>TRBJ2-3|.|TRBV5-4|.
TGTGCCAGCAGCTTGCGGACGAGGGCGGATACGCAGTATTTT
CASSLRTRADTQYF
>TRBJ1-1|TRBD1|TRBV6-4|once
TGTGCCAGCAGTCTAGAAACAGGGGGCACTGAAGCTTTCTTT
CASSLETGGTEAFF
>TRBJ1-5|.|TRBV28|.
TGTGCCAGCACCAACCTCGGGGGAAGTCAGCATTTT
CASTNLGGSQHF
>TRBJ1-5|TRBD1|TRBV7-8|few
TGTGCCAGCAGCCCGCAGACAGGGAGAGATCAGCCCCAGCATTTT
CASSPQTGRDQPQHF
>TRBJ2-5|TRBD2|TRBV6-1|.
TGTGCCAGCAGTGCCCGACTAGCGGGGGGGCCGTGGCAAGAGACCCAGTACTTC
CASSARLAGGPWQETQYF
>TRBJ2-2|TRBD1|TRBV3-1/TRBV3-2|.
TGTGCCAGCAGCCCCGGCGACAGGGCCACCGGGGAGCTGTTTTTT
CASSPGDRATGELFF
>TRBJ2-3|.|TRBV7-2|.
TGTGCCAGCAGCTCCTATGGGACTCCAGATACGCAGTATTTT
CASSSYGTPDTQYF
>TRBJ2-3|.|TRBV5-1|.
TGCGCCAGCAGCTTGGTTCCCCCCGGGGGCACAGATACGCAGTATTTT
CASSLVPPGGTDTQYF
>TRBJ1-2|TRBD1|TRBV6-5|.
TGTGCCAGCAGTTGGAACCGGGACAGGGGAAGTGGCTACACCTTC
CASSWNRDRGSGYTF
>TRBJ1-1|.|TRBV11-2|.
TGTGCCAGCAGCACACTAGGGGGAATTACTGAAGCTTTCTTT
CASSTLGGITEAFF
>TRBJ1-1|TRBD1|TRBV4-1|.
TGCGCCAGCAGCCAAGCCCCAGACAGGGGGAATGAAGCTTTCTTT
CASSQAPDRGNEAFF
>TRBJ2-7|TRBD1|TRBV28|.
TGTGCCAGCACCACCTCCGGGACAGGGGTACTCGAGCAGTACTTC
CASTTSGTGVLEQYF
>TRBJ2-1|TRBD2|TRBV5-6|.
TGTGCCAGCAGCGGGACTAGCGGGGCCTGGAGTGAGCAGTTCTTC
CASSGTSGAWSEQFF
>TRBJ1-1|TRBD1|TRBV27|.
TGTGCCAGCAGTTTGGGGTGGGGACAGGGATCCACTGAAGCTTTCTTT
CASSLGWGQGSTEAFF
>TRBJ2-2|.|TRBV18|.
TGTGCCAGCTCACCCAGGGGTGGGGAGCTGTTTTTT
CASSPRGGELFF
>TRBJ2-3|.|TRBV7-9|.
TGTGCCAGCAGCCCGGGTCGGGGGACAGATACGCAGTATTTT
CASSPGRGTDTQYF
>TRBJ2-7|TRBD2|TRBV5-1|few
TGCGCCAGCAGCTTGGAAGGGGTAGCGGGGGGGAGTCTACGAGAGCAGTACTTC
CASSLEGVAGGSLREQYF
>TRBJ1-2|TRBD1|TRBV28|.
TGTGCCAGCAGTCGACAGGGGGCAGAAGTGGGCTACACCTTC
CASSRQGAEVGYTF
>TRBJ1-1|.|TRBV28|.
TGTGCCAGCAGCTCTCCTCCTCGTGCTTTCTTT
CASSSPPRAFF
>TRBJ1-2|.|TRBV29-1|once
TGCAGCGTTGATGTAGGGGATGGCTACACCTTC
CSVDVGDGYTF
>TRBJ2-5|.|TRBV4-1|.
TGCGCCAGCAGCCAAGATGGCAGGGGGGACGGAGAGACCCAGTACTTC
CASSQDGRGDGETQYF
>TRBJ1-2|.|TRBV12-3/TRBV12-4|once
TGTGCCAGCAGTTCTGGGGGCCTGGAGGGCTACACCTTC
CASSSGGLEGYTF
>TRBJ1-5|TRBD1|TRBV5-6|once
TGTGCCAGCGGGGACAGGAGGAGCAATCAGCCCCAGCATTTT
CASGDRRSNQPQHF
>TRBJ1-6|TRBD1|TRBV5-1|once
TGCGCCAGCAGCACCGGGACAGATAATTCACCCCTCCACTTT
CASSTGTDNSPLHF